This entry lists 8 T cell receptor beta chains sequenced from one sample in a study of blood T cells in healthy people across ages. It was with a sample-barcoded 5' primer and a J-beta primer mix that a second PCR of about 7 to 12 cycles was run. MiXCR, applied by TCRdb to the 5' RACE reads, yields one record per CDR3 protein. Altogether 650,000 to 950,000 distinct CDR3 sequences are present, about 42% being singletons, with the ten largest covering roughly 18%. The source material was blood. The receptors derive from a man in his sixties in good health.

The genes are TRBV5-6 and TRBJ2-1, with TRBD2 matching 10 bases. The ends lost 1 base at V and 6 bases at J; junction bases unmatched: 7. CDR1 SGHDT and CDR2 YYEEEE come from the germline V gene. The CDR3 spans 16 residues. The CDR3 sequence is CASSLTPSGGANEQFF. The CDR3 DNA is TGTGCCAGCAGCTTGACCCCCAGCGGGGGGGCCAATGAGCAGTTCTTC.

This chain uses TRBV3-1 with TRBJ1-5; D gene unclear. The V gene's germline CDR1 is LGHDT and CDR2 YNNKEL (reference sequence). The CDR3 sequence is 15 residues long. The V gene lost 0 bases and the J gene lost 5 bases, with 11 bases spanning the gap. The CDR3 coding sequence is TGTGCCAGCAGCCAAGATCCGGTCCCTCATCAGCCCCAGCATTTT. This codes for CASSQDPVPHQPQHF.

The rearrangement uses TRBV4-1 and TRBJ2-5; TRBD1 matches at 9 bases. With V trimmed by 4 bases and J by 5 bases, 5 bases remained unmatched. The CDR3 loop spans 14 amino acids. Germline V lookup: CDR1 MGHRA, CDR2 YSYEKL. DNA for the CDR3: TGCGCCAGCAGCCCCAGGACAGGGGACGAGACCCAGTACTTC. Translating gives CASSPRTGDETQYF.

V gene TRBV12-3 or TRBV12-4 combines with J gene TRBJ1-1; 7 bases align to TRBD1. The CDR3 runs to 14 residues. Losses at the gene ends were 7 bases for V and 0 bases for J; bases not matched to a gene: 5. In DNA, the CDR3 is TGTGCCAGCAAAAGGGACAGATTGAACACTGAAGCTTTCTTT. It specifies CASKRDRLNTEAFF.

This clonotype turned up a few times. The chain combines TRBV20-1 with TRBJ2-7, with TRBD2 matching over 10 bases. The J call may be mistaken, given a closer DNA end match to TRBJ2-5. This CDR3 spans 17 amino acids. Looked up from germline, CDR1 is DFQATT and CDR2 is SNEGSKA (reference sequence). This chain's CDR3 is CSAPGGGSSGGGETQYF. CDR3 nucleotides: TGCAGTGCTCCCGGAGGGGGTTCTAGCGGGGGAGGAGAGACCCAGTACTTC.

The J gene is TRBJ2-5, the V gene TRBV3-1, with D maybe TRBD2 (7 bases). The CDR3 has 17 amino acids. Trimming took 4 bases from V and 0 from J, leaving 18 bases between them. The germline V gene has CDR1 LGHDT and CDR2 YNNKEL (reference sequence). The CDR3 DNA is TGTGCCAGCAGCCCCGCGTTGAGGCGGGGGCACCAAGAGACCCAGTACTTC. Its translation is CASSPALRRGHQETQYF.

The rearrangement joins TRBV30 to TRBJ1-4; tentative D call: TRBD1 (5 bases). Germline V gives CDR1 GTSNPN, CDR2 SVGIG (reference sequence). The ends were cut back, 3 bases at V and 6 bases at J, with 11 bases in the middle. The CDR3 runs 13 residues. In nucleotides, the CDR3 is TGTGCCTGGAGCCAGGGAACGGATGAAAAACTGTTTTTT. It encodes CAWSQGTDEKLFF.

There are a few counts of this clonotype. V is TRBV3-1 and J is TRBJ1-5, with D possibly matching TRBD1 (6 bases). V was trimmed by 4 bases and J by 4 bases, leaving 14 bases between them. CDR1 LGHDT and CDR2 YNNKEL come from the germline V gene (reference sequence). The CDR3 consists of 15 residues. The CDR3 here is CASSRGQFLNQPQHF. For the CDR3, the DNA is TGTGCCAGCAGCCGAGGACAGTTTTTAAATCAGCCCCAGCATTTT.